Listed below are T cell receptor beta chains from one sample, sequenced in a study of T cell repertoires in cytomegalovirus infection. Using its own MiXCR run on the reads, TCRdb lists one record per CDR3 protein. This table holds about 230,000 distinct CDR3 sequences, over 20% found once. Specimen: CD8+ T cells from PBMCs. Every receptor here comes from a human donor in good health (CMV status not recorded). Some clones in this sample may be carry-over from other donors' samples. Each CDR3 is given with its conserved first and last residue. A D gene is named only where the DNA matches it firmly. Where a row states a size, it is once, few, many or the class of an expanded clone; other rows omit it.

cdr3_aa	v_call	clone_size	j_call	d_call
CSVGHKHSYEQYF	TRBV29-1	few	TRBJ2-7	-
CASRTSGGHNEQFF	TRBV27	many	TRBJ2-1	TRBD2
CSAPPRGPTDTQYF	TRBV20-1	few	TRBJ2-3	-
CASSLQGLAGGSSYNEQFF	TRBV27	-	TRBJ2-1	TRBD2
CASSGQTSSLNEQFF	TRBV9	few	TRBJ2-1	TRBD2
CSAAPGWNTEAFF	TRBV20-1	-	TRBJ1-1	-
CASSPGGPVSNQPQHF	TRBV18	few	TRBJ1-5	TRBD1
CASSLIHAHIAGGGQNIQYF	TRBV28	few	TRBJ2-4	TRBD2
CASRSGGDYNEQFF	TRBV7-9	few	TRBJ2-1	TRBD2
CASSELAGSWETQYF	TRBV7-8	many	TRBJ2-5	TRBD2
CASIAGVGEQYF	TRBV2	-	TRBJ2-7	TRBD2
CASIGTSGGASYEQFF	TRBV5-3	-	TRBJ2-1	TRBD2
CSVSTGNYGYTF	TRBV20-1	-	TRBJ1-2	-
CASSLGSLSIGANVLTF	TRBV7-8	many	TRBJ2-6	-
CASSLIGQGGEQYF	TRBV7-2	-	TRBJ2-7	TRBD1
CASSEENLQYEQYF	TRBV2	-	TRBJ2-7	-
CATSVGGAGETQYF	TRBV24-1	few	TRBJ2-5	-
CASRRGQGMVGELFF	TRBV12-3/TRBV12-4	few	TRBJ2-2	TRBD1
CASSVGGGGANVLTF	TRBV9	-	TRBJ2-6	-
CASSSPYGGGETQYF	TRBV7-2	-	TRBJ2-5	-
CSVTEGGDTQYF	TRBV29-1	few	TRBJ2-3	-
CASSLGGQGADEQYF	TRBV7-8	many	TRBJ2-7	TRBD1
CASSPVTRWNTEQFF	TRBV27	-	TRBJ2-1	-
CASSLSATGRTEAFF	TRBV28	few	TRBJ1-1	-
CASNLQGRDREAFF	TRBV7-9	many	TRBJ1-1	-
CASSPGLAGIYEQYF	TRBV28	-	TRBJ2-7	TRBD2
CASSLPGGAGEQFF	TRBV7-9	many	TRBJ2-1	TRBD2
CASSPAGTGDGYTF	TRBV11-2	few	TRBJ1-2	TRBD1
CASSFGSEKLFF	TRBV12-3/TRBV12-4	-	TRBJ1-4	-
CASSLDSSGGWDNEQFF	TRBV7-8	few	TRBJ2-1	TRBD2
CASSRETGAPTYEQYF	TRBV4-1	few	TRBJ2-7	TRBD1
CASSLVTGGGIYNEQFF	TRBV7-2	many	TRBJ2-1	TRBD2
CASTVAGITASGGQYNEQFF	TRBV28	-	TRBJ2-1	TRBD2
CATRAGRTGELFF	TRBV24-1	-	TRBJ2-2	-
CASSSSWGNSYNEQFF	TRBV7-6	-	TRBJ2-1	-
CASSMTGRNYGYTF	TRBV6-1	-	TRBJ1-2	TRBD1
CSATAGAGTNQPQHF	TRBV20-1	few	TRBJ1-5	-
CASSEPISGNTIYF	TRBV13	-	TRBJ1-3	-
CASKVASYEQYF	TRBV28	many	TRBJ2-7	-
CASSLVNQGDYGYTF	TRBV7-9	-	TRBJ1-2	-
CASSPEGGREQYF	TRBV7-9	-	TRBJ2-7	-
CASSPPGGLKNIQYF	TRBV4-2	few	TRBJ2-4	-
CASSLRAWGAYTDTQYF	TRBV7-2	medium-sized	TRBJ2-3	-
CASSDLAGVETQYF	TRBV7-2	many	TRBJ2-5	TRBD2
CASSEKGLAGQETQYF	TRBV2	many	TRBJ2-5	TRBD2
CASSETGFLYSPQHF	TRBV7-2	many	TRBJ1-5	TRBD1
CASSPSWGAGTEAFF	TRBV7-2	many	TRBJ1-1	-
CASSPGEETQYF	TRBV7-8	many	TRBJ2-5	-